The T cell receptor beta chain under discussion was sequenced for a study of CD8 T cells in Susac syndrome. On this clonotype: Its antigen remains unknown.

V dropped 0 bases and J dropped 6 bases, with 4 bases sitting between them. The CDR3 spans 11 residues. In germline, CDR1 is DFQATT, CDR2 SNEGSKA (reference sequence). Regarding the study as a whole: The relatively small number of individuals in the TCR sequencing and HLA analysis was acknowledged by the study.

It was with random hexamers that about 0.45 to 1 ug RNA was reverse transcribed. An immunoSEQ multiplex PCR amplified TCR beta CDR3 over 54 Vbeta and 13 Jbeta. TCRdb re-analysed the immunoSEQ multiplex PCR reads in MiXCR, keeping a single row per CDR3 protein. The data hold about 210,000 distinct CDR3 sequences, with 95% observed a single time. Sequencing of TCR beta was undertaken in CD8+ and CD4+ T cells derived from blood. CD8+ and CD4+ T cells were negatively isolated; TEMRA cells were FACS-enriched. The sequenced sample was CD4+ T cells from PBMCs. The rearrangement uses TRBV20-1 and TRBJ2-3; D uncertain. The clonotype comes from a human donor in good health. The CDR3 protein is CSARESDTQYF. The DNA for the CDR3 is TGCAGTGCTAGAGAGTCGGATACGCAGTATTTT.